The 31 T cell receptor beta chains in this list originate from one sample, sequenced in a study of T cells in Graves' hyperthyroidism and ophthalmopathy. Amplified TCR beta CDR3 regions derived from RNA transcripts. In the first-round RT-PCR of the TCR CDR3, the HTBI primer set was used. TCRdb re-derived calls from the multiplex PCR reads in MiXCR, one entry per CDR3 protein. The top ten hold approximately 5.3% of the sample, which has about 420,000 distinct CDR3 sequences, 12% to 15% seen once. The sequencing sample was made of blood. The receptor set was obtained from a woman between 18 and 29 years old with Graves' hyperthyroidism.

This clonotype was found a few times. This sequence joins TRBV4-2 and TRBJ1-2; D is uncertain. This CDR3 region has 16 residues. Trimming removed 0 bases from V and 4 bases from J, with 15 bases in between. Germline V gene data show CDR1 as LGHNA and CDR2 as YNFKEQ. The CDR3, as DNA: TGTGCCAGCAGCCAAGATGGCCATAACCTGGGCTATGGCTACACCTTC. It specifies CASSQDGHNLGYGYTF.

This clonotype appeared a few times. V usage is TRBV6-1 and J usage is TRBJ1-2; D might be TRBD1 (5 bases). The length of the CDR3 is 12 residues. V lost 6 bases and J lost 8, with 13 bases in between. Per germline, CDR1 MNHNS and CDR2 SASEGT. The CDR3 reads CASRPGPGGYTF. The CDR3 DNA reads TGTGCCAGCAGACCAGGGCCTGGGGGCTACACCTTC.

For this clonotype: This may stem from a read error, because a much larger clone lies one nucleotide away. V usage is TRBV9 and J usage is TRBJ2-5; 7 bases align to TRBD1. In germline, CDR1 is SGDLS, CDR2 YYNGEE. The CDR3 extends over 12 amino acids. With 4 bases clipped from V and 7 bases from J, the junction kept 4 bases outside the gene matches. The CDR3 sequence is CASSPGGGTQYF. CDR3 DNA: TGTGCCAGCAGCCCAGGGGGTGGGACCCAGTACTTC.

This clonotype was seen at least ten times. This chain connects TRBV7-2 to TRBJ2-1; weak D call: TRBD1 (5 bases). Trimming stripped 2 bases from V and 8 bases from J, with 16 bases between. The CDR3 extends over 15 amino acids. Per germline, CDR1 SGHTA and CDR2 FQGNSA. The CDR3 bases are TGTGCCAGCAGCTTAAGGTGGGGCTGGAAGGATGAGCAGTTCTTC. This translates into CASSLRWGWKDEQFF.

The gene calls are TRBV18 and TRBJ2-3, with TRBD1 matching over 10 bases. V lost 8 bases and J lost 0; bases outside the gene matches: 11. The CDR3 covers 17 residues. Germline assignment: CDR1 KGHSH and CDR2 LQKENI. The CDR3 bases are TGTGCCAGCCGAAAAGTACGACAGGGGGCGAGCACAGATACGCAGTATTTT. Its protein product is CASRKVRQGASTDTQYF.

This clonotype was observed at least ten times. The CDR3 loop reads CASSYLTSGRSGGELFF. CDR3 sequence (DNA): TGTGCCAGCAGTTACCTCACTAGCGGGAGGTCGGGCGGGGAGCTGTTTTTT. V usage is TRBV6-5 and J usage is TRBJ2-2, with TRBD2 matching over 12 bases. Germline V gene sequence: CDR1 MNHEY, CDR2 SVGAGI. V lost 2 bases to trimming and J lost 7 bases; unmatched junction nucleotides: 8. This CDR3 spans 17 amino acids.

This clonotype came up many times. This chain joins TRBV6-1 and TRBJ1-5; D call uncertain. The CDR3 extends over 14 amino acids. Per the germline V gene, CDR1 is MNHNS and CDR2 is SASEGT. The V end was cut by 1 base, the J end by 7 bases, with 11 bases between. The CDR3, as DNA: TGTGCCAGCAGTGAAGTAGGTTTAGGACAGCCCCAGCATTTT. Translated: CASSEVGLGQPQHF.

This clonotype was observed many times. The genes are TRBV18 and TRBJ2-2; D uncertain. The CDR3 contains 14 residues. The germline gives CDR1 KGHSH, CDR2 LQKENI. V lost 0 bases and J lost 3, with 5 bases in between. CDR3 protein: CASSPPEDTGELFF. The CDR3 bases are TGTGCCAGCTCACCACCCGAGGACACCGGGGAGCTGTTTTTT.

This clonotype was observed at least ten times. This chain joins TRBV6-1 and TRBJ2-3; 8 bases map to TRBD2. This CDR3 comprises 15 residues. Germline-derived CDR1 and CDR2 are MNHNS and SASEGT. V gave up 6 bases and J gave up 1 base; unmatched junction bases: 6. CDR3 loop: CASRDSGTRTDTQYF. The CDR3 DNA sequence: TGTGCCAGCAGGGATAGCGGGACCCGCACAGATACGCAGTATTTT.

There are many counts of this clonotype. The chain carries TRBV11-2 and TRBJ2-7, with TRBD2 matching over 9 bases. Germline V gene data show CDR1 as SGHAT and CDR2 as FQNNGV. The V gene end was trimmed by 6 bases and the J gene end by 2 bases; junction bases not matched to a gene: 5. The CDR3 extends over 14 amino acids. DNA of the CDR3: TGTGCCAGCAGACCTCTAGCGGGACCCTACGAGCAGTACTTC. This codes for CASRPLAGPYEQYF. The full variable domain, completed using reference TRBV11-2 and TRBJ2-7, is EAGVAQSPRYKIIEKRQSVAFWCNPISGHATLYWYQQILGQGPKLLIQFQNNGVVDDSQLPKDRFSAERLKGVDSTLKIQPAKLEDSAVYLCASRPLAGPYEQYFGPGTRLTVT.

This clonotype was seen at least ten times. CDR3 residues: CASSLAGSGNQPQHF. The CDR3 region has the DNA TGCGCCAGCAGCTTGGCAGGGAGTGGCAATCAGCCCCAGCATTTT. The chain links TRBV5-1 to TRBJ1-5; TRBD1 might be the D (5 bases). Trimming cost V 0 bases and J 2 bases, with 9 bases left between them. CDR1 and CDR2 (germline): SGHRS, YFSETQ. The CDR3 consists of 15 residues.

There are many counts of this clonotype. The chain combines TRBV9 with TRBJ2-3, with D perhaps TRBD2 (5 bases). This CDR3 spans 15 amino acids. The ends were cut back, 2 bases at V and 5 bases at J, with 15 bases in the middle. Germline assignment: CDR1 SGDLS and CDR2 YYNGEE. The chain's CDR3 is CASSVSWEPEDTQYF. CDR3 nucleotide sequence: TGTGCCAGCAGCGTTTCGTGGGAGCCCGAAGATACGCAGTATTTT.

This clonotype came up many times. The V gene is TRBV27, the J gene TRBJ1-1; 7 bases align to TRBD1. The V gene's germline CDR1 is MNHEY and CDR2 SMNVEV (reference sequence). This CDR3 region has 17 residues. The junction had 10 bases not matched to a gene; V was cut back by 3 bases and J by 0 bases. The CDR3: CASSFSGQRGLNTEAFF. The CDR3 coding sequence is TGTGCCAGCAGTTTTTCGGGACAGAGGGGCTTGAACACTGAAGCTTTCTTT.

In this sample, this clonotype turned up many times. This sequence joins TRBV19 and TRBJ2-7, with TRBD1 identical over 9 bases. The CDR3 has 16 amino acids. Germline V gene lookup returns CDR1 LNHDA and CDR2 SQIVND (reference sequence). The trim removed 2 bases at V and 7 bases at J, leaving 12 bases unmatched. The CDR3 coding sequence is TGTGCCAGTAGTATACCCCTCTCAACAGGGGGCGGAGAGCAGTACTTC. Translated, it gives CASSIPLSTGGGEQYF.

The sample holds many counts of this clonotype. The genes are TRBV7-8 and TRBJ2-1; D is unresolved. CDR1 and CDR2 from the germline V gene are SGHVS and FQNEAQ. The length of the CDR3 is 15 residues. The ends were cut back, 2 bases at V and 2 bases at J, with 10 bases in the middle. CDR3 amino acids: CASSLFPETYNEQFF. The CDR3 bases are TGTGCCAGCAGCTTATTTCCTGAGACCTACAATGAGCAGTTCTTC.

The CDR3: CASSEDGGFEAFF. The CDR3 nucleotides read TGTGCCAGCAGTGAAGATGGGGGATTTGAAGCTTTCTTT. The J gene is TRBJ1-1, the V gene TRBV6-1; a possible D gene is TRBD1 (5 bases). This CDR3 has 13 residues. Germline CDR1 and CDR2: MNHNS and SASEGT. The V and J ends lost 1 base and 7 bases respectively, with 10 bases between them.

This clonotype was seen only a few times. The V call is TRBV29-1, the J call TRBJ2-7, with a weak D call TRBD2 (5 bases). The CDR3 totals 13 residues. Trimming took off 3 bases at V and 3 bases at J, with 12 bases between the two ends. Germline CDR1 and CDR2: SQVTM and ANQGSEA. The CDR3 DNA follows: TGCAGCGTTGATTCCGGGAAAGGCTACGAGCAGTACTTC. This encodes CSVDSGKGYEQYF.

Many counts were recorded for this clonotype. This chain links TRBV28 with TRBJ2-1; maybe TRBD1 (6 bases). CDR1 and CDR2 from the germline V gene are MDHEN and SYDVKM. CDR3 length: 13 residues. Deletions cut 5 bases from V and 5 bases from J, with 10 bases between. The DNA of the CDR3 is TGTGCCAGCAGTGTGGGACACCACAATGAGCAGTTCTTC. Its protein product is CASSVGHHNEQFF.

This clonotype was detected only a few times. The conserved phenylalanine or tryptophan is not found at the CDR3 terminus, so this likely reflects a read error. The chain links TRBV6-1 to TRBJ1-1; perhaps TRBD1 as D (6 bases). This CDR3 has 11 residues. CDR1 is MNHNS and CDR2 is SASEGT in the germline V gene. CDR3 sequence: CASQGYTEAFL. The CDR3 coding sequence is TGTGCTTCACAGGGATACACTGAAGCTTTCCTT.

Of note for this clonotype: This may stem from a read error, because a much larger clone lies one nucleotide away. The rearrangement joins TRBV11-2 to TRBJ2-7, with D possibly TRBD2 on 6 matching bases. In germline, CDR1 is SGHAT, CDR2 FQNNGV. This CDR3 contains 13 residues. The CDR3, as DNA: TGTGCCAGCAGCTTAGACCCGGACTACGAGCAGCACTTC. Translating it yields CASSLDPDYEQHF.

This clonotype was detected ten times or more. The chain combines TRBV6-5 with TRBJ2-1; D might be TRBD1 (5 bases). The CDR3 is 14 amino acids. Germline V lookup: CDR1 MNHEY, CDR2 SVGAGI. The V and J ends lost 3 bases and 3 bases respectively, with 9 bases between them. CDR3 amino acids: CASSYGALYNEQFF. The CDR3 region has the DNA TGTGCCAGCAGTTATGGGGCGCTCTACAATGAGCAGTTCTTC.

This sequence joins TRBV12-3 or TRBV12-4 and TRBJ1-5; D gene ambiguous. V was clipped by 5 bases and J by 7 bases, with 9 bases between them. This CDR3 is built from 12 residues. CDR3: CASSDAGQPQHF. The CDR3 bases are TGTGCCAGCAGTGACGCGGGGCAGCCCCAGCATTTT.

The chain links TRBV15 to TRBJ2-3; 7 bases line up with TRBD2. The CDR3 is 18 amino acids. J was trimmed by 2 bases and V by 9 bases; bases with no gene match: 20. The germline V gene encodes CDR1 LNHNV and CDR2 YYDKDF (reference sequence). The CDR3 reads CATTGLPTTPNNTDTQYF. The CDR3 DNA follows: TGTGCCACTACGGGACTACCGACCACCCCAAACAACACAGATACGCAGTATTTT.

This clonotype came up many times. V is TRBV29-1 and J is TRBJ2-3; 8 bases align to TRBD1. Unmatched junction bases numbered 5, after V lost 3 bases and J lost 3 bases. Per germline, CDR1 SQVTM and CDR2 ANQGSEA. The CDR3 length is 14 residues. This CDR3 is CSVEQGAVTDTQYF. Here the CDR3 DNA reads TGCAGCGTTGAGCAGGGGGCTGTGACAGATACGCAGTATTTT.

The chain has TRBV18 and TRBJ1-1, with 9 positions matching TRBD1. J lost 11 bases, V lost 5 bases, and 6 bases had no gene match. The germline V gene encodes CDR1 KGHSH and CDR2 LQKENI. The CDR3 length is 12 residues. DNA of the CDR3: TGTGCCAGCTCATTACGGACAGGGGAGGCTTTCTTT. It translates to CASSLRTGEAFF.

This clonotype was seen repeatedly, ten times or more. V usage is TRBV5-1 and J usage is TRBJ2-5; 7 bases are a match to TRBD1. The germline CDR1 and CDR2 sequences are SGHRS and YFSETQ. CDR3 length: 14 residues. Germline trimming cut 4 bases from V and 4 bases from J; bases unmatched to any gene: 7. In nucleotides, the CDR3 is TGCGCCAGCAGCCAACGACAGGGTGCAGAGACCCAGTACTTC. Translation: CASSQRQGAETQYF.

At least ten counts were recorded for this clonotype. CDR3 coding DNA: TGTGCCAGCAGCTTATCACTAGCGGTCCAAGAGACCCAGTACTTC. Translating gives CASSLSLAVQETQYF. The V call is TRBV7-9, the J call TRBJ2-5; 8 nucleotides align to TRBD2. The CDR3 has 15 residues. Trimming at V came to 2 bases and at J to 1 base, leaving 3 bases not matched to a gene. Germline values: CDR1 SEHNR, CDR2 FQNEAQ (reference sequence).

This clonotype appeared a few times. The chain joins TRBV4-1 to TRBJ2-7, with a tentative D call TRBD2 (6 bases). Between the trimmed V and J ends, which lost 4 bases and 7 bases, there was a span of 17 bases. Germline loops: CDR1 MGHRA, CDR2 YSYEKL. The CDR3 covers 14 residues. In nucleotides, the CDR3 is TGCGCCAGCAGCCCACTACCGGGGGAGGCTGAGCAGTACTTC. It specifies CASSPLPGEAEQYF.

This clonotype was seen a few times. The chain recombines TRBV20-1 with TRBJ2-5; 10 bases map to TRBD1. The length of the CDR3 is 14 residues. Germline loops: CDR1 DFQATT, CDR2 SNEGSKA (reference sequence). After removal of 3 bases from V and 5 bases from J, the junction contained 6 bases not matched to a gene. The DNA of the CDR3 is TGCAGTGCTAGGCGGACAGGGGGGTTCGAGACCCAGTACTTC. This sequence encodes CSARRTGGFETQYF.

This clonotype has a count of ten or more. V and J are TRBV3-1 and TRBJ2-1, with no clear D. Trimming left V 3 bases short and J 5 bases short, with 5 bases between. Per the germline V gene, CDR1 is LGHDT and CDR2 is YNNKEL (reference sequence). CDR3 size: 12 residues. Here the CDR3 DNA reads TGTGCCAGCAGCCAGTTTAACAATGAGCAGTTCTTC. Protein product: CASSQFNNEQFF.

This clonotype was observed at least ten times. V is TRBV2 and J is TRBJ1-4; no clear D. CDR1 and CDR2 from the germline V gene are SNHLY and FYNNEI. The CDR3 loop spans 14 amino acids. Trimming cost V 3 bases and J 6 bases, with 11 bases left between them. The CDR3 protein is CASSEDGVDEKLFF. CDR3 DNA: TGTGCCAGCAGTGAGGACGGGGTAGATGAAAAACTGTTTTTT.